Listed below are T cell receptor beta chains from one sample, sequenced in a study of blood T cell repertoires in COVID-19. The repertoire was sequenced with immunoSEQ multiplex PCR; TCRdb's copy has only in-frame clones and lacks some. The sample shows about 220,000 clones, around 86% of them seen only once. Sequencing input: peripheral blood. These TCRs come from a man younger than 45 who had recovered from COVID-19. The CDR3 runs from the conserved cysteine through the conserved F or W.

TRBV9,TRBJ2-5,CASSHGLAGGQFQETQYF
TRBV5-4,TRBJ2-1,CASSLIGAEEQFF
TRBV5-4,TRBJ1-6,CASSPMADSPLHF
TRBV19,TRBJ2-1,CASSIRTNEQFF
TRBV7-6,TRBJ2-7,CASSATRTPYYEQYF
TRBV2,TRBJ1-5,CASSEQFSNQPQHF
TRBV10-3,TRBJ2-3,CAIKLGEVDTQYF
TRBV3-1/TRBV3-2,TRBJ2-2,CASSQPPMGGLFF
TRBV5-4,TRBJ1-2,CASSLPGASYGYTF
TRBV5-4,TRBJ1-3,CASSPGQYFGGNTIYF
TRBV7-8,TRBJ2-3,CASSPGTRTDTQYF
TRBV5-6,TRBJ1-1,CASSPGAGNTEAFF
TRBV5-1,TRBJ2-7,CASSFRDTYYEQYF
TRBV5-5,TRBJ1-5,CASSQFPGQGGQPQHF
TRBV18,TRBJ1-1,CASSPGAPRNTEAFF
TRBV5-4,TRBJ1-5,CASSLQGAGQPQHF
TRBV10-3,TRBJ2-3,CAIRPGLATDTQYF
TRBV30,TRBJ2-2,CAWHGTNTGELFF
TRBV11-2,TRBJ1-4,CASSFTGVTTNEKLFF
TRBV7-2,TRBJ2-1,CASSLASGGASNEQFF